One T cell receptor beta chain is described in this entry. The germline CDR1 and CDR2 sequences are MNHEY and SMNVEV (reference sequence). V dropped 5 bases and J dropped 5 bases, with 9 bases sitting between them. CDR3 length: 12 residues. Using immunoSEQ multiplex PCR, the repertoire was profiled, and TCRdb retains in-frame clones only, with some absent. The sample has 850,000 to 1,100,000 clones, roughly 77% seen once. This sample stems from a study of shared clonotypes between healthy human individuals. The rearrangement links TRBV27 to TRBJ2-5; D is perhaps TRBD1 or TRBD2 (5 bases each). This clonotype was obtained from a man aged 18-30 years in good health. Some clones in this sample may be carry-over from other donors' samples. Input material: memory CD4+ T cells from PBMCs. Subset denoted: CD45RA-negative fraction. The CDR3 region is CASSARDETQYF. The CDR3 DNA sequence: TGTGCCAGCAGTGCTCGGGACGAGACCCAGTACTTC.